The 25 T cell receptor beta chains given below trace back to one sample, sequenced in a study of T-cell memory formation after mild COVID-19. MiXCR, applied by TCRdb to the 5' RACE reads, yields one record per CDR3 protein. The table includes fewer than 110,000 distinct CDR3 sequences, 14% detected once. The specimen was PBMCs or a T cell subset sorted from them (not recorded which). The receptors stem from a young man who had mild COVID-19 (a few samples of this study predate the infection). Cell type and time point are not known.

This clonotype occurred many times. CDR3 DNA sequence: TGTGCCACCTTAAGTTCGCAAAACACTGAAGCTTTCTTT. Translation: CATLSSQNTEAFF. The chain carries TRBV12-3 or TRBV12-4 and TRBJ1-1; D is unclear. Trimming shortened V by 10 bases and J by 2 bases, and 14 bases separated the two germline ends. This CDR3 contains 13 residues.

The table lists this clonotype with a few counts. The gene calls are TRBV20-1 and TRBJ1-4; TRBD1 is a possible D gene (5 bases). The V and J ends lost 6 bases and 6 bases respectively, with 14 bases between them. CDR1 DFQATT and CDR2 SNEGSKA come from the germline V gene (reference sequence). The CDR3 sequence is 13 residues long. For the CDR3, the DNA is TGCAGTGCAAGGGGACCGAATTATGAAAAACTGTTTTTT. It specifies CSARGPNYEKLFF.

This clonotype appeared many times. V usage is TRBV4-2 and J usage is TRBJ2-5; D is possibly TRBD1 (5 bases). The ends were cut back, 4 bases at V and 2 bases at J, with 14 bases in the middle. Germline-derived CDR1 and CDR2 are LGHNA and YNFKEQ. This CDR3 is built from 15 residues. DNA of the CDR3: TGTGCCAGCAGCCCTTACGGCAGGGATCAAGAGACCCAGTACTTC. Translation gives CASSPYGRDQETQYF.

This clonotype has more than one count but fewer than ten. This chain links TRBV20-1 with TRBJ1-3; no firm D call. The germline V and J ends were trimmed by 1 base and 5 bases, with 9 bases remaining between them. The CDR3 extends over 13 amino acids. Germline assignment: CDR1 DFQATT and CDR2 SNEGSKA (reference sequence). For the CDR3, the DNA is TGCAGTGCTAGAGTGGTGGGGAGAAACACCATATATTTT. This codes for CSARVVGRNTIYF.

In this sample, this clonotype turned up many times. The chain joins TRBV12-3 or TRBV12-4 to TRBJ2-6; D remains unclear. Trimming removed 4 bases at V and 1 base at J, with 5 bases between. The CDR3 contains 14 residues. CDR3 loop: CASSWWSGANVLTF. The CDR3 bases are TGTGCCAGCAGTTGGTGGTCTGGGGCCAACGTCCTGACTTTC.

For the CDR3, the DNA is TGTGCCAGCAGCCAGCCCCCAACCCTCCAGGGGGATCAGCCCCAGCATTTT. Its translation: CASSQPPTLQGDQPQHF. The chain combines TRBV7-9 with TRBJ1-5, with TRBD1 identical over 7 bases. The CDR3 runs to 17 residues. J gave up 5 bases and V 5 bases, and 15 bases lay outside the gene matches. CDR1 and CDR2 (germline): SEHNR, FQNEAQ (reference sequence).

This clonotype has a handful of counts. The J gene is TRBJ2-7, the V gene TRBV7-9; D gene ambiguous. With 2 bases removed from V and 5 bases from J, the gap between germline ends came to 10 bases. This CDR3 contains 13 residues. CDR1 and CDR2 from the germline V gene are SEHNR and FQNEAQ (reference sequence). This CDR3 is CASSLRSTDEQYV. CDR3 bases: TGTGCCAGCAGCTTACGTTCCACAGACGAGCAGTACGTC.

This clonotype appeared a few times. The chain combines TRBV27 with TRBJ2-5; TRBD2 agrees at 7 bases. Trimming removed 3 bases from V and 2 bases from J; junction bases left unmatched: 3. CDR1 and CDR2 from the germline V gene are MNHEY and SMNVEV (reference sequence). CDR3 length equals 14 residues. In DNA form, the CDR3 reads TGTGCCAGCAGTTTCCGGGGGGTTCAAGAGACCCAGTACTTC. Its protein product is CASSFRGVQETQYF.

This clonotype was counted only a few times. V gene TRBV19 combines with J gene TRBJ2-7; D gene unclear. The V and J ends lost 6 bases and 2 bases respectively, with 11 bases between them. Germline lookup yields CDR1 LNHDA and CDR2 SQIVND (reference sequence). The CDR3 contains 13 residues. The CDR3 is CASSYRMTYEQYF. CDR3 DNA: TGTGCCAGTAGCTATAGAATGACCTACGAGCAGTACTTC.

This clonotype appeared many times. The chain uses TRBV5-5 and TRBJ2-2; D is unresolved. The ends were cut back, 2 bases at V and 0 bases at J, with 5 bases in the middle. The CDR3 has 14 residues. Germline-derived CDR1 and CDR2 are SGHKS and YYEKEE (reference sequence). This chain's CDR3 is CASSFSSNTGELFF. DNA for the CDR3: TGTGCCAGCAGCTTTTCGTCGAACACCGGGGAGCTGTTTTTT.

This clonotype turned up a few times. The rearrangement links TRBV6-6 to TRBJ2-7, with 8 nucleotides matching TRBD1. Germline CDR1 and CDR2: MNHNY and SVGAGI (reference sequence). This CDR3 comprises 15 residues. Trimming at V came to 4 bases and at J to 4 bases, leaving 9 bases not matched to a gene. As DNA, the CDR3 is TGTGCCAGCAGTTCCCCGACAGGGGCCCCTTACGAGCAGTACTTC. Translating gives CASSSPTGAPYEQYF.

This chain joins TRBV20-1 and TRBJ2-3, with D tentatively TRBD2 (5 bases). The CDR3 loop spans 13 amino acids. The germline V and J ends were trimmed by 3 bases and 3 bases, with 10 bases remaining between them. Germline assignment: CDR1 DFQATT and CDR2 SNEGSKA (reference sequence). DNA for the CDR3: TGCAGTGCTAGGGAGGTGTCGACAGATACGCAGTATTTT. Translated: CSAREVSTDTQYF.

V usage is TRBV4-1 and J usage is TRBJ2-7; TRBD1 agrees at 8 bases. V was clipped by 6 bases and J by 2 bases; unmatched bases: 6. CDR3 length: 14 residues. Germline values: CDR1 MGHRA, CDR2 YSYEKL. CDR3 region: CASSHRGFPYEQYF. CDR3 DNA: TGCGCCAGCAGTCACAGGGGGTTCCCCTACGAGCAGTACTTC.

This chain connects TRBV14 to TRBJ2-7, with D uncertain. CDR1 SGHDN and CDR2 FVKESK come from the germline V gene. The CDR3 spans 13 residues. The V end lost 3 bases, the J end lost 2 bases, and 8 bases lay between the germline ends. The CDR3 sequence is CASSHGEAYEQYF. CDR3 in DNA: TGTGCCAGCAGCCATGGAGAGGCCTACGAGCAGTACTTC.

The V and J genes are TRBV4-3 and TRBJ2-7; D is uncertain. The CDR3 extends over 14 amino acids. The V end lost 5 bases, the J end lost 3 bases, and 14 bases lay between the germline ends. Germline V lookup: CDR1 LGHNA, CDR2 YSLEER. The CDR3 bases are TGCGCCAGCAGCTCACGGACGGATCTCTACGAGCAGTACTTC. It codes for CASSSRTDLYEQYF.

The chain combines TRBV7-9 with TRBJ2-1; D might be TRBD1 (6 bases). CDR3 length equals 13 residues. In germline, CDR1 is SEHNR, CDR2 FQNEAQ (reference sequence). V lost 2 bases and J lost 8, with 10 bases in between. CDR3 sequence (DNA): TGTGCCAGCAGCTTATATGGGGGCCATGAGCAGTTCTTC. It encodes CASSLYGGHEQFF.

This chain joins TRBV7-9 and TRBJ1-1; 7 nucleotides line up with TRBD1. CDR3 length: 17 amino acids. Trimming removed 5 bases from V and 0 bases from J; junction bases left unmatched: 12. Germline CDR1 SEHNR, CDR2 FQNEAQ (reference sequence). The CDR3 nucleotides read TGTGCCAGCAGCCACCCAGGGGGTCCTCCGATGAACACTGAAGCTTTCTTT. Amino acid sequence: CASSHPGGPPMNTEAFF.

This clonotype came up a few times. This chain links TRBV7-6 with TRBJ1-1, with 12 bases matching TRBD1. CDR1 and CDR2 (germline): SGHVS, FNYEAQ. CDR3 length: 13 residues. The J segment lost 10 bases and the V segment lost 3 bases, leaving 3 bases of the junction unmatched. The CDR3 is CASSFRDRGPAFF. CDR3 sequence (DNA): TGTGCCAGCAGCTTCCGGGACAGGGGGCCAGCTTTCTTT.

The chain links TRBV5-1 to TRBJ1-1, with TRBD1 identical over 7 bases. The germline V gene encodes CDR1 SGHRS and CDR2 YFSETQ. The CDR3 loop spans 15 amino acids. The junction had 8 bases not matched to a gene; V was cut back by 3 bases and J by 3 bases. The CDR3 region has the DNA TGCGCCAGCAGCTCATTAGGGGGCGGTGACACTGAAGCTTTCTTT. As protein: CASSSLGGGDTEAFF.

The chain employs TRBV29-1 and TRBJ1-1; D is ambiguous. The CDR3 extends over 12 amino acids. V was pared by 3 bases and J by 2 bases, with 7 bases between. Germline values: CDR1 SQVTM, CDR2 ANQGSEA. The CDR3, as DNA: TGCAGCGTTGATCGGGGTAACACTGAAGCTTTCTTT. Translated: CSVDRGNTEAFF. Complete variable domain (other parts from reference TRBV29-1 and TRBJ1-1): SAVISQKPSRDICQRGTSLTIQCQVDSQVTMMFWYRQQPGQSLTLIATANQGSEATYESGFVIDKFPISRPNLTFSTLTVSNMSPEDSSIYLCSVDRGNTEAFFGQGTRLTVV.

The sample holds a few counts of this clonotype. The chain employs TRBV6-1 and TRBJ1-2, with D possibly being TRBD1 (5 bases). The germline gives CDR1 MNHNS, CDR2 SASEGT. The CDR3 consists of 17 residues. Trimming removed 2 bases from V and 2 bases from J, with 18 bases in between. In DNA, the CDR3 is TGTGCCAGCAGTGAATATCAGGGTTTGATCCTGAACTATGGCTACACCTTC. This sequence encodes CASSEYQGLILNYGYTF.

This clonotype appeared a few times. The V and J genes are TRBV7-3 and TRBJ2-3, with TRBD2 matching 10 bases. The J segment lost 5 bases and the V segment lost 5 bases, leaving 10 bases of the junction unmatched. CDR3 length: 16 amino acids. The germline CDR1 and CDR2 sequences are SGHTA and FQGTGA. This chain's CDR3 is CASSPGAGGPVDTQYF. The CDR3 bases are TGTGCCAGCAGCCCCGGAGCGGGGGGGCCCGTAGATACGCAGTATTTT.

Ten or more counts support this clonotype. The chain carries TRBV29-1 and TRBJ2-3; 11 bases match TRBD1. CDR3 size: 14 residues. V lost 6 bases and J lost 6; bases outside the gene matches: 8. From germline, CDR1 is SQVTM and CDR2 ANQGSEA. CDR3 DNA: TGCAGCGTGGATCGGGACAGGGGGAGTGATACGCAGTATTTT. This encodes CSVDRDRGSDTQYF.

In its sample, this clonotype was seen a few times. The CDR3 nucleotides read TGTGCCAGCAGTGCTGAAGGGAATACAGAGACCCAGTACTTC. Translated, it gives CASSAEGNTETQYF. The chain combines TRBV2 with TRBJ2-5; no clear D gene. V shed 4 bases and J shed 4 bases, with 13 bases lying between them. The CDR3 totals 14 residues. Germline values: CDR1 SNHLY, CDR2 FYNNEI. Complete variable domain (other parts from reference TRBV2 and TRBJ2-5): EPEVTQTPSHQVTQMGQEVILRCVPISNHLYFYWYRQILGQKVEFLVSFYNNEISEKSEIFDDQFSVERPDGSNFTLKIRSTKLEDSAMYFCASSAEGNTETQYFGPGTRLLVL.

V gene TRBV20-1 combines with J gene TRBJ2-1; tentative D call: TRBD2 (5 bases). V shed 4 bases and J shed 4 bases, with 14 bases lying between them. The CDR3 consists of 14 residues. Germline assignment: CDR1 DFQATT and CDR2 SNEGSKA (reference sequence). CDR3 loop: CSAMEAAEYNEQFF. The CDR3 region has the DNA TGCAGTGCTATGGAGGCCGCGGAGTACAATGAGCAGTTCTTC.